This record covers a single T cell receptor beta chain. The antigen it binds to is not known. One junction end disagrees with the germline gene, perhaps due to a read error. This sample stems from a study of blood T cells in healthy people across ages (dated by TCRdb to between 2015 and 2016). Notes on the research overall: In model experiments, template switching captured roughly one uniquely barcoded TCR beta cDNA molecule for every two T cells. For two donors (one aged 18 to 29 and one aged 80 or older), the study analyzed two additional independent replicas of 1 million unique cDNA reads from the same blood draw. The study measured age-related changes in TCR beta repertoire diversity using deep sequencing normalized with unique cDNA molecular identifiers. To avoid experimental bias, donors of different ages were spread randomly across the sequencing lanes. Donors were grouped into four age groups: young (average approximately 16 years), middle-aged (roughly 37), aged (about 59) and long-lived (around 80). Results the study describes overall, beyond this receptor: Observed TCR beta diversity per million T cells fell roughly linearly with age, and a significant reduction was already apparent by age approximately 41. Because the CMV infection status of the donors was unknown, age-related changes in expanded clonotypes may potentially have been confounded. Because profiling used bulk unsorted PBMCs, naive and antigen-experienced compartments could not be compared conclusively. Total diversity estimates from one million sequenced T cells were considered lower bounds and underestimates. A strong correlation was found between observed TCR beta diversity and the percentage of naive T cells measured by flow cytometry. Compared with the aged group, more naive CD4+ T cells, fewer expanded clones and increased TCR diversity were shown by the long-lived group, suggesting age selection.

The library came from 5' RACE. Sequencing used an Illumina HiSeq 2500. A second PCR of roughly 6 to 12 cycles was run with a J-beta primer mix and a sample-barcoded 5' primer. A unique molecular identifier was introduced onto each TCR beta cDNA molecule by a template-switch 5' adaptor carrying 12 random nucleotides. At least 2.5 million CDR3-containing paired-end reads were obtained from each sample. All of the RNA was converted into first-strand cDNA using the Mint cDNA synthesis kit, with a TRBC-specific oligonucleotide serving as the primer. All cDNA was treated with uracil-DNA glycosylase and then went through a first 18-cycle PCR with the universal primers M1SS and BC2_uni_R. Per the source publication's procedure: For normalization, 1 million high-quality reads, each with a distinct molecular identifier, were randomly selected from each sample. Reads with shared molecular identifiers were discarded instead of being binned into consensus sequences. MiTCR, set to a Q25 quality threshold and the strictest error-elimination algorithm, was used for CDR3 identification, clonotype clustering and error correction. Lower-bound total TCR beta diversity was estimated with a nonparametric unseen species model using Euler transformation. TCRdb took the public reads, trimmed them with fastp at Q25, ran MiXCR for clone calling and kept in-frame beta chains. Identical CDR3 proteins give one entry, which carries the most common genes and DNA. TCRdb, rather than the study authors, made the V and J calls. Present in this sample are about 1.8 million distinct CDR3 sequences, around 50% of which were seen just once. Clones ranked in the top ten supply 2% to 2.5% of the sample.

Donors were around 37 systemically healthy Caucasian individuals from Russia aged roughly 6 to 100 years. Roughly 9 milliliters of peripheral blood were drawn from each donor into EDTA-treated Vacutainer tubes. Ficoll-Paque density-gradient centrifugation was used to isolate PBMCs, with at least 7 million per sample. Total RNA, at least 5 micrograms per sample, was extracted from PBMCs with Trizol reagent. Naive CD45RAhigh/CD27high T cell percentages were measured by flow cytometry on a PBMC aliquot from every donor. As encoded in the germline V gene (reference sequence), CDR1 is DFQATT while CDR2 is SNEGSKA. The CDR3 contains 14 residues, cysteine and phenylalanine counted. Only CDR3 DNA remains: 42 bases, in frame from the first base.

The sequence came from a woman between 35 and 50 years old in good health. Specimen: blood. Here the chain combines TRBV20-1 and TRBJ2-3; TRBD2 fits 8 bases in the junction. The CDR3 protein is CSAVYGGATDRQYF. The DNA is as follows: TGCAGTGCTGTGTACGGGGGGGCAACAGATAGGCAGTATTTT.